This T cell receptor beta chain was obtained from a study of blood T cell repertoires in COVID-19. Looking at the study overall: From the United States, Italy and Spain came samples of acute and convalescent COVID-19.

CDR3 size: 17 residues. V dropped 3 bases and J dropped 0 bases, with 17 bases sitting between them. Germline V gene lookup returns CDR1 LNHNV and CDR2 YYDKDF (reference sequence). Exposed enrollees encountered a COVID-19 case at some point within 2 weeks before study entry. As handled by the study authors: Nucleated cell number was recorded as an estimate derived from reference gene primer amplification. Produced via immunoSEQ multiplex PCR; TCRdb's table is partial and in-frame only. V, J and clone size are taken as reported in that table, and D and trimming were inferred from the DNA itself. The sample holds 150,000 to 200,000 clones; 84% are singletons and the top ten take around 3.1%.

V usage is TRBV15 and J usage is TRBJ1-2; the D is unclear. Sequencing was done on a sample of PBMCs or T cells enriched from blood (not recorded which). This TCR was sampled from a young woman who had been exposed to COVID-19. In DNA form, the CDR3 reads TGTGCCACCAGCAGGGTCGACAAGGCCTCAGCTAACTATGGCTACACCTTC. Its translation is CATSRVDKASANYGYTF.